The present T cell receptor (beta chain) was sequenced within a study of OX40 agonist ivuxolimab in advanced cancers. Study information: At around 83% male, the cohort had a mean age of roughly 60 years, ranging from roughly 20 to 85. Partial responses were achieved by three patients, of whom one had hepatocellular carcinoma and two had cutaneous melanoma. The study, taken as a whole, reports: Partial responders dosed at 0.1-3.0 mg/kg displayed clonal expansion ranking among the lowest.

V was shortened by 4 bases and J by 9 bases, with 13 bases between the two germline ends. This CDR3 region has 13 residues. Germline CDR1 reads MDHEN; CDR2 reads SYDVKM. In the case of this clone: What it binds is unknown.

This table comes from immunoSEQ multiplex PCR, and its TCRdb copy is limited to in-frame clones, with some not included. Seen here are roughly 69,000 clones, about 90% observed once, and the top ten hold approximately 5.6%. The sample here was CD4+ or CD8+ T cells sorted from blood, taken in a trial of the OX40 agonist ivuxolimab. This sequence was found in an adult with an advanced solid tumor such as melanoma, head and neck, liver or kidney cancer. This chain links TRBV28 with TRBJ2-1; D gene unclear. CDR3 coding DNA: TGTGCCAGCAGTTCCCCACTACGTAGTGAGCAGTTCTTC. Encoded protein: CASSSPLRSEQFF.